The T cell receptor beta chain under discussion was sequenced for a study of cytomegalovirus exposure and HLA in healthy donors. PCR involved 60 Vbeta and 13 Jbeta primers. TCRdb's copy holds only in-frame clones and misses some; the assay was immunoSEQ multiplex PCR. This listing includes about 110,000 clones. Worth noting for this clone: Its specificity is unknown.

Study-wide findings and caveats: HLA alleles showed associations with around 15,000 TCR beta sequences in a later analysis, at a 0.05 false discovery rate.

This sequence originates from a man in his fifties in good health and CMV-seronegative. The specimen sequenced was PBMCs.

CDR3 coding DNA: TGTGCCATCAGTGATGGACTATCCTACAATGAGCAGTTCTTC. Translation: CAISDGLSYNEQFF. This rearrangement joins TRBV10-3 to TRBJ2-1, with a possible D match to TRBD2 (6 bases). The ends were cut back, 3 bases at V and 1 base at J, with 7 bases in the middle. This CDR3 is 14 amino acids long. The germline gives CDR1 ENHRY, CDR2 SYGVKD.